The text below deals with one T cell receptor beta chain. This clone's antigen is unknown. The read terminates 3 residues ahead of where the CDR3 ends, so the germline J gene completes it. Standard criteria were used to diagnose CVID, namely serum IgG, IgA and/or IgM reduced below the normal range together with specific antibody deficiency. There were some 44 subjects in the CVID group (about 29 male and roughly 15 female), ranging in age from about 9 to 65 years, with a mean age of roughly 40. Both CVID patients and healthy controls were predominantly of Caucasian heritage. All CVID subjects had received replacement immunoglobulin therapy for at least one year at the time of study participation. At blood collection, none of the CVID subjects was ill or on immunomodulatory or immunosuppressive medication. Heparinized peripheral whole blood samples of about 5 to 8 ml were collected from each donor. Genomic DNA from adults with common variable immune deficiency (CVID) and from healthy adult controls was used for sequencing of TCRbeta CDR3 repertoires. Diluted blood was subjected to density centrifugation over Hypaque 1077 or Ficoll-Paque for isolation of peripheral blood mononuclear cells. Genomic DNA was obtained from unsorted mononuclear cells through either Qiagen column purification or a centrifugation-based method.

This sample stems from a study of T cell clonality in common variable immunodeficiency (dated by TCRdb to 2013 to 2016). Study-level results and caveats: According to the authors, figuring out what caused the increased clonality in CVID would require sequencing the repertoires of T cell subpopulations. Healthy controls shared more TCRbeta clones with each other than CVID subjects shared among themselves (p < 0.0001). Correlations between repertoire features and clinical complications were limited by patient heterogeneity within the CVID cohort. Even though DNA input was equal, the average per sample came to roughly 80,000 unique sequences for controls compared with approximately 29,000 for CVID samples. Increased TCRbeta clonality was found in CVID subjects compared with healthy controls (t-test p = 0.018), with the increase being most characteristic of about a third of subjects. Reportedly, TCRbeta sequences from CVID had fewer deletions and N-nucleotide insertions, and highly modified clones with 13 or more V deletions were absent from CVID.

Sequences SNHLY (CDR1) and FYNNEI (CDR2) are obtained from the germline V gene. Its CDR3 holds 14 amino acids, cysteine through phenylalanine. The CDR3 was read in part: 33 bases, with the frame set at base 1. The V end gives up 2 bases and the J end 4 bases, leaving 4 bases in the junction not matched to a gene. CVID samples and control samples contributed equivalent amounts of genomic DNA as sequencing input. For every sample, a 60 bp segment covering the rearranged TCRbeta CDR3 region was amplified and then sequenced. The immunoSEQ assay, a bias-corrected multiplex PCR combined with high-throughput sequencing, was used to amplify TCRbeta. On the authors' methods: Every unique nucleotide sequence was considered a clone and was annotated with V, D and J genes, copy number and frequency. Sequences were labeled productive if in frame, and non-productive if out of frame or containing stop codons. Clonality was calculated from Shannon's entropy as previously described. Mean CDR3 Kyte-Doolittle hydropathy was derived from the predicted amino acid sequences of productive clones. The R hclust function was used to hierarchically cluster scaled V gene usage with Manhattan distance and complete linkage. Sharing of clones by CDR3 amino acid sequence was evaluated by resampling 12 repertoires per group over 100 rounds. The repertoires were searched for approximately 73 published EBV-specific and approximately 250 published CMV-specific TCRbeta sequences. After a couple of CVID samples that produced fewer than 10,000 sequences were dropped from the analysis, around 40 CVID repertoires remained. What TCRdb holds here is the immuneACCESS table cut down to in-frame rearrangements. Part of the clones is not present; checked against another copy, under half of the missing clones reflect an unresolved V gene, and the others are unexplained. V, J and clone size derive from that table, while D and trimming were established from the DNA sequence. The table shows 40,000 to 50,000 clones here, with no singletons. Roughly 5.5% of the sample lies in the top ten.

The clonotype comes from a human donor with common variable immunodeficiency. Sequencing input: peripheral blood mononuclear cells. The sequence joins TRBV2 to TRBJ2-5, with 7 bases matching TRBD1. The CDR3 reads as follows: CASSERRGLETQYF. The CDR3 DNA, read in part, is TGTGCCAGCAGTGAAAGAAGGGGGCTAGAGACC.